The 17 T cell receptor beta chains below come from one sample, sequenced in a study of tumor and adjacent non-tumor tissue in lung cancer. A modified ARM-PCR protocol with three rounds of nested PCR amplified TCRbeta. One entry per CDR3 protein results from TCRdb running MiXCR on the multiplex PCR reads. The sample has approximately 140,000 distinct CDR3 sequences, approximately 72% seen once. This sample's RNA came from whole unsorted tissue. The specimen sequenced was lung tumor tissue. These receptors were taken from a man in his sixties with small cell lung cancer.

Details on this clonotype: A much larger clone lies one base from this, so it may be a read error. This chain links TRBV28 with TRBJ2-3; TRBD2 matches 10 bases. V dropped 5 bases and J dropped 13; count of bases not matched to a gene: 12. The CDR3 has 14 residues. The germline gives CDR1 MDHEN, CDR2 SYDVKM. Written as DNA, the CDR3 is TGTGCCAGCAGTCGGCCGGGACTAGCGTCTTCGAAGTATTTT. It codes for CASSRPGLASSKYF.

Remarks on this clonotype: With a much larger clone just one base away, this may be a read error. This CDR3 reads CASSPDMGRIYNEQFF. CDR3 DNA sequence: TGTGCCAGCAGCCCAGACATGGGGCGAATTTACAATGAGCAGTTCTTC. The gene calls are TRBV11-1 and TRBJ2-1; maybe TRBD1 (5 bases). The CDR3 sequence is 16 residues long. The V end lost 5 bases, the J end lost 4 bases, and 18 bases lay between the germline ends. Per the germline V gene, CDR1 is SGHAT and CDR2 is FQDESV (reference sequence).

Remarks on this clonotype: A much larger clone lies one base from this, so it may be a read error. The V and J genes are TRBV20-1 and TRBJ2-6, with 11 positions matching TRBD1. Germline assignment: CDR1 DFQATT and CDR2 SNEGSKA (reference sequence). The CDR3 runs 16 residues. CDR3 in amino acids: CCARGTGGSGANVLTF. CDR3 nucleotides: TGCTGTGCTAGAGGGACAGGGGGCTCTGGGGCCAACGTCCTGACTTTC.

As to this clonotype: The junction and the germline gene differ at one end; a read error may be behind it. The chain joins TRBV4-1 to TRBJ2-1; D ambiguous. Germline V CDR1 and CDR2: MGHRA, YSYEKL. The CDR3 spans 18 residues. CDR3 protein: CASSQDLLPWADYNEQFF. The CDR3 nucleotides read TGCGCCAGCAGCCAAGATCTCCTGCCATGGGCAGATTACAATGAACAGTTCTTC.

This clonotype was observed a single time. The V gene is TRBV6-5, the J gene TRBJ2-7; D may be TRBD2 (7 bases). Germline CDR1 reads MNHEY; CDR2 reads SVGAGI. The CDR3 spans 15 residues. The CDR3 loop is CASRGGLASGYEQHV. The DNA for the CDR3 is TGTGCCAGCAGGGGGGGGCTAGCATCAGGCTACGAGCAGCACGTC.

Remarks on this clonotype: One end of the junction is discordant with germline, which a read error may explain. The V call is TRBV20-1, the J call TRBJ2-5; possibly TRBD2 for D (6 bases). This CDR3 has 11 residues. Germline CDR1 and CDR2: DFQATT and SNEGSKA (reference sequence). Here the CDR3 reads CSAWTRETLYF. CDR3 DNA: TGCAGTGCTTGGACTCGGGAGACCCTGTACTTC.

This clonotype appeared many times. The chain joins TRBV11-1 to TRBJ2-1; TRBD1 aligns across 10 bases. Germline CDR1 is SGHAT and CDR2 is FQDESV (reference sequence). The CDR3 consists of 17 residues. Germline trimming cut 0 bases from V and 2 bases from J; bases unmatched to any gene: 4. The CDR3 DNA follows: TGTGCCAGCAGCTTAGCCCCGGGACAGGGGCCCTACAATGAGCAGTTCTTC. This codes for CASSLAPGQGPYNEQFF.

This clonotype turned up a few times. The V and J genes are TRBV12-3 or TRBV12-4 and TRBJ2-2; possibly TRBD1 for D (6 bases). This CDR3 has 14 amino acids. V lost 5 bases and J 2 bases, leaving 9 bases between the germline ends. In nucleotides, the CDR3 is TGTGCCAGCAGTCTGGGACATAACACCGGGGAGCTGTTTTTT. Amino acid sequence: CASSLGHNTGELFF.

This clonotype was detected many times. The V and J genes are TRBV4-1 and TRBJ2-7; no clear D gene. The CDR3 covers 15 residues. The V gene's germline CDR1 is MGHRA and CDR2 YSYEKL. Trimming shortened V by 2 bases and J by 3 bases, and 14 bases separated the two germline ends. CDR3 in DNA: TGCGCCAGCAGCCAATCAGAGAAGGACCACTACGAGCAGTACGTC. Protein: CASSQSEKDHYEQYV.

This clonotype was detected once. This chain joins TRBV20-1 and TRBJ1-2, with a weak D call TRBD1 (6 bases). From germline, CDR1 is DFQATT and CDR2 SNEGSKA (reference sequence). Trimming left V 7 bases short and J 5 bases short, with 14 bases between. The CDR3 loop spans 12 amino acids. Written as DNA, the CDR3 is TGCAGTGTTACGGACAGAGAGTATGGCTACACCTTC. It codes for CSVTDREYGYTF.

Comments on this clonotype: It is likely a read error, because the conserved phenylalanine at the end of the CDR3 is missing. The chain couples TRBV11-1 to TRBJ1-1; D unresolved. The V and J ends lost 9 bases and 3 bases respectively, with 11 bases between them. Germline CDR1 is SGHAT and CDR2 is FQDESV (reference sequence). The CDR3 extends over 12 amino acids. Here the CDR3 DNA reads TGTGCCAGTAGCGCTCTTGACACTGAAGCTTTCATT. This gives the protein CASSALDTEAFI.

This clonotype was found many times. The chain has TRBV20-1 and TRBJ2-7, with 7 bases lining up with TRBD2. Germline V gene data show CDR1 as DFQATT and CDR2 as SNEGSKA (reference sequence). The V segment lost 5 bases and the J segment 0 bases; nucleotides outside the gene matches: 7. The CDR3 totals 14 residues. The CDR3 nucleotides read TGCAGTGCTTACGGGACTAACGGCTCCTACGAGCAGTACTTC. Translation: CSAYGTNGSYEQYF.

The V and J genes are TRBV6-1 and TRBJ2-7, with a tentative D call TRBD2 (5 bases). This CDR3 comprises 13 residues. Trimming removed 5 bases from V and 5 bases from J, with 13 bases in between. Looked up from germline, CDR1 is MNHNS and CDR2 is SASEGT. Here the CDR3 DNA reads TGTGCCAGCAGTCAGGCGGGCCTAGACGAGCAGTACTTC. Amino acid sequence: CASSQAGLDEQYF.

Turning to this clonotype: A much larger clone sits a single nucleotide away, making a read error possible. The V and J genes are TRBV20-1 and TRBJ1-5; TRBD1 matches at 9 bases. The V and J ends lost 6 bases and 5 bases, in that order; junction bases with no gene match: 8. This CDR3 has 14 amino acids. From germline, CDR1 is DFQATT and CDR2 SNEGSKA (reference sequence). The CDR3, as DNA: TGCAGTGCCCCGGGACAGGGAGTCCATCAGCCCCAGCATTTT. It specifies CSAPGQGVHQPQHF.

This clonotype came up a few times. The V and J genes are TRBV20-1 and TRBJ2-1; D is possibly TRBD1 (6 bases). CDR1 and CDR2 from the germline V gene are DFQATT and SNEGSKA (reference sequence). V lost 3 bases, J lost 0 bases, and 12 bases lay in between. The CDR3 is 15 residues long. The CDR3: CSASQGSLSYNEQFF. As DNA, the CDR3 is TGCAGTGCTAGTCAGGGGTCCCTCTCCTACAATGAGCAGTTCTTC.

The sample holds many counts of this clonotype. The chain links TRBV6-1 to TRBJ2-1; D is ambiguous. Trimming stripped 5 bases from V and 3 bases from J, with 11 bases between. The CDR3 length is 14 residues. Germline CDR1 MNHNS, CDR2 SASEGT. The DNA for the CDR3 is TGTGCCAGCAGTAACCGGGCCATCTACAATGAGCAGTTCTTC. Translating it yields CASSNRAIYNEQFF.

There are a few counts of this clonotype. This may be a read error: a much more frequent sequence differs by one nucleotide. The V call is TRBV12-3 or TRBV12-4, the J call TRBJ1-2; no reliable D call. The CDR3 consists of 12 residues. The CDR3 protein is CTSSPYTYGYTF. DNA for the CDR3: TGTACCAGCAGTCCTTATACCTATGGCTACACCTTC.